This T cell receptor beta chain appears in the sequencing data of a study of shared clonotypes between healthy human individuals. Study findings and constraints: Estimated clonotype richness was generally higher in naive than memory subsets.

Profiling relied on immunoSEQ multiplex PCR, and the TCRdb table lists in-frame clones only, not all of them. The repertoire includes approximately 1,500,000 clones, about 96% of them detected once, and 0.95% to 1.5% sits in the top ten. Comments on this clone: Its cognate antigen is unknown.

V lost 5 bases and J 0 bases, leaving 11 bases between the germline ends. This CDR3 has 14 amino acids. Germline loops: CDR1 MNHEY, CDR2 SMNVEV (reference sequence). The study drew all its donors from Caucasian adults living in Nashville, Tennessee. This clonotype originated in a man younger than 40 in good health. The chain employs TRBV27 and TRBJ2-7; a weak D match, TRBD2 (5 bases). Sequencing was carried out using naive CD4+ T cells sorted from blood. Subset reported: CD45RA+ positively selected. The CDR3 DNA follows: TGTGCCAGCAGTCTGCACCGGGACTCCTACGAGCAGTACTTC. Protein sequence: CASSLHRDSYEQYF.